This T cell receptor beta chain was observed in a study of Ad26.COV2.S vaccination and SARS-CoV-2 variants. A word on this clone: What it binds is unknown.

Study-wide findings and caveats: Assessments of TCR breadth and depth may have underestimated the total T cell responses.

Profiling relied on immunoSEQ multiplex PCR, and the TCRdb table lists in-frame clones only, not all of them. The table has about 240,000 clones, around 89% seen once. The treatment here: around 19 received Ad26.COV2.S at low or high dose, single or two shots; about 5 received placebo; per-sample allocation not given. Material that was analyzed had been drawn on day 63 after the first vaccine or placebo injection. The TCR comes from a person between 18 and 60 years old who received the Ad26.COV2.S COVID-19 vaccine or a placebo. The sequencing used peripheral blood, collected in a trial of Ad26.COV2.S vaccine versus placebo.

The CDR3, as DNA: TGTGCCAGCAGCCGTGATCCGGGACAGGGGTACGAGCAGTACTTC. As protein: CASSRDPGQGYEQYF. The rearrangement joins TRBV7-2 to TRBJ2-7; 10 bases map to TRBD1. Trimming at V came to 5 bases and at J to 4 bases, leaving 8 bases not matched to a gene. Germline values: CDR1 SGHTA, CDR2 FQGNSA. CDR3 length equals 15 residues.